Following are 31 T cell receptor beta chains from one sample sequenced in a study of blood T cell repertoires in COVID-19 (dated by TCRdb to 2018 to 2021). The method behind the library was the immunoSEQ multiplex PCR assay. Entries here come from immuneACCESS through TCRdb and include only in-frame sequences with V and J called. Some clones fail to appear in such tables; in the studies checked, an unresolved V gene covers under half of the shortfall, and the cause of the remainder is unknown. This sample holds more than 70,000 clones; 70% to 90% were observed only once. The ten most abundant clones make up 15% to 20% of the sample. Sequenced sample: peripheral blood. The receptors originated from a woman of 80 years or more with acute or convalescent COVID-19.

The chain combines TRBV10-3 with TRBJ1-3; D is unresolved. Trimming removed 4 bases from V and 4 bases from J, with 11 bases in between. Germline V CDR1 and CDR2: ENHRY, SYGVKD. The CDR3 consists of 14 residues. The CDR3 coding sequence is TGTGCCATCAGTGGGGCCGACGGAGGAAACACCATATATTTT. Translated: CAISGADGGNTIYF.

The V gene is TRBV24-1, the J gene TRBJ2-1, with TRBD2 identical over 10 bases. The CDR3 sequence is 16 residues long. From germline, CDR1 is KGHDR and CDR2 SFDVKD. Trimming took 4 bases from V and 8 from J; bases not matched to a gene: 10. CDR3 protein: CATSEGSGGGGDEQFF. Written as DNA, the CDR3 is TGTGCCACCAGTGAAGGAAGCGGGGGGGGCGGAGATGAGCAGTTCTTC.

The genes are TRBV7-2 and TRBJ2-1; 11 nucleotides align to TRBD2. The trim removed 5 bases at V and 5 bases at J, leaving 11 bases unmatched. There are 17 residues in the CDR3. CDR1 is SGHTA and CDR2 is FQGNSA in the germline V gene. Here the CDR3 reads CASSRTPLAGGNNEQFF. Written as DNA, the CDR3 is TGTGCCAGCAGCCGGACTCCGCTAGCGGGGGGTAACAATGAGCAGTTCTTC. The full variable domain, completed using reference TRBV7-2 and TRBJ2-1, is GAGVSQSPSNKVTEKGKDVELRCDPISGHTALYWYRQSLGQGLEFLIYFQGNSAPDKSGLPSDRFSAERTGGSVSTLTIQRTQQEDSAVYLCASSRTPLAGGNNEQFFGPGTRLTVL.

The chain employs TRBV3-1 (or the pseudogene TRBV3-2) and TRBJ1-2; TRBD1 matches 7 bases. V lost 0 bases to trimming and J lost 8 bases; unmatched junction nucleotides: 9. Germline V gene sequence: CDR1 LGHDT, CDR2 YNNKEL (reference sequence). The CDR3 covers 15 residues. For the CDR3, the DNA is TGTGCCAGCAGCCAAGAAGGGCAGGGGGTACGAGGCTACACCTTC. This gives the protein CASSQEGQGVRGYTF.

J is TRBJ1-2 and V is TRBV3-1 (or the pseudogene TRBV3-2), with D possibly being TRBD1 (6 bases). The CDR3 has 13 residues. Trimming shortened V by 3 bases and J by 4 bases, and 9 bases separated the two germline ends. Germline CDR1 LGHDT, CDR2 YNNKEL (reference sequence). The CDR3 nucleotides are TGTGCCAGCAGCCAGACCAGGGGCTATGGCTACACCTTC. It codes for CASSQTRGYGYTF.

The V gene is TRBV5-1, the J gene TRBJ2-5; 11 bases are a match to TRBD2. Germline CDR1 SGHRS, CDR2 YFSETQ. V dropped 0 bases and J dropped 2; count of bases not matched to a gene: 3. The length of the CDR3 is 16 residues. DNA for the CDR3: TGCGCCAGCAGCTTGGGTAGCGGGGGGGTTCAAGAGACCCAGTACTTC. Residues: CASSLGSGGVQETQYF.

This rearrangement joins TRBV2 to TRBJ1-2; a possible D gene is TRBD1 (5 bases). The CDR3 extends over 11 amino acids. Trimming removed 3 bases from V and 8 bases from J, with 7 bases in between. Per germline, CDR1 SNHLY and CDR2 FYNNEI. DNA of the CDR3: TGTGCCAGCAGTGATTGGGGCGGCTACACCTTC. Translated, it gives CASSDWGGYTF.

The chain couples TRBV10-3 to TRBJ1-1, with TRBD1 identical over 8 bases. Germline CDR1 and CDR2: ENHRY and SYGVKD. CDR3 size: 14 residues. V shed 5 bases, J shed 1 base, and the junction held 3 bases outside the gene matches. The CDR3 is CAISTRGPNTEAFF. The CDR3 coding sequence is TGTGCCATCAGTACCAGGGGGCCGAACACTGAAGCTTTCTTT.

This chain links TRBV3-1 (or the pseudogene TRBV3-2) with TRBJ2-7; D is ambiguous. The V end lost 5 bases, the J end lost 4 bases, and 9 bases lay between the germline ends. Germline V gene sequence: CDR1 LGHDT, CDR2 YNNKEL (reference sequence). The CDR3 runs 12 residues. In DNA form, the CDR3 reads TGTGCCAGCAGCGCTACAGTGTACGAGCAGTACTTC. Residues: CASSATVYEQYF.

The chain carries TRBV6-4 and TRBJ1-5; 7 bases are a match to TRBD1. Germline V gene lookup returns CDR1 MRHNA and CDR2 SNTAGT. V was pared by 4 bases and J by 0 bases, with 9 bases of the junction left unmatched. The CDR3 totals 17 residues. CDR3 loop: CASSAPQGRDSNQPQHF. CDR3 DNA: TGTGCCAGCAGTGCCCCACAGGGGCGGGATAGCAATCAGCCCCAGCATTTT.

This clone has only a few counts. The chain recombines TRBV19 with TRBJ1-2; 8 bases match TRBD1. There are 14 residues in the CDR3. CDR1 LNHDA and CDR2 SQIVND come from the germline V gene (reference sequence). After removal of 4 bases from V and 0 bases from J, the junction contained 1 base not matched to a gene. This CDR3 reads CASSTTGANYGYTF. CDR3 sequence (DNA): TGTGCCAGTAGTACGACAGGGGCTAACTATGGCTACACCTTC.

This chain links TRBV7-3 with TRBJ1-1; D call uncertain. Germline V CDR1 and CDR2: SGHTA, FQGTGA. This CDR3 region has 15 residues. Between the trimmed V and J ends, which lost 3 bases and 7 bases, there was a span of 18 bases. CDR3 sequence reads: CASSLGASAGYEAFF. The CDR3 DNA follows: TGTGCCAGCAGCTTGGGAGCGTCTGCGGGTTATGAAGCTTTCTTT.

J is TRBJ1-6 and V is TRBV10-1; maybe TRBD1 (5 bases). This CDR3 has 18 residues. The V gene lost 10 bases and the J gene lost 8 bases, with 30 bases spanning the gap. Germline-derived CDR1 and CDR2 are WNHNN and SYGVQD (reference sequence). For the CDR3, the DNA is TGCGCCATCAAAGTTGGGATCGGGGGGGTGCAGAGGTATTCACCCCTCCACTTT. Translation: CAIKVGIGGVQRYSPLHF.

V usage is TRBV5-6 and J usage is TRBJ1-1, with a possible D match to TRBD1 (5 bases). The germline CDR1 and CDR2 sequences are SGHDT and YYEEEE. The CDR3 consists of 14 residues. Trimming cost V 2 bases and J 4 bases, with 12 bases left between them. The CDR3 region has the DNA TGTGCCAGCAGCTTTCAGGGTTTCGGCACTGAAGCTTTCTTT. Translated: CASSFQGFGTEAFF.

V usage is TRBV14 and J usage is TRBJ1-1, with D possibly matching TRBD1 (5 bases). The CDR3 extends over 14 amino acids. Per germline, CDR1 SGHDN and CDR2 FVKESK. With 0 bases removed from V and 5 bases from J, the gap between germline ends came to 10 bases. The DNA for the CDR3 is TGTGCCAGCAGCCAAGATTTGGGGCAGACTGAAGCTTTCTTT. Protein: CASSQDLGQTEAFF. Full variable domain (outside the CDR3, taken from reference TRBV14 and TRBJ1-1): EAGVTQFPSHSVIEKGQTVTLRCDPISGHDNLYWYRRVMGKEIKFLLHFVKESKQDESGMPNNRFLAERTGGTYSTLKVQPAELEDSGVYFCASSQDLGQTEAFFGQGTRLTVV.

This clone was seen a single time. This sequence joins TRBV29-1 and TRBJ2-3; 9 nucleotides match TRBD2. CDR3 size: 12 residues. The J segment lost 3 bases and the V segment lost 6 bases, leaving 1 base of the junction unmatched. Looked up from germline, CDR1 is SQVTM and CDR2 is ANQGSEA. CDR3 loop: CSVLAGTDTQYF. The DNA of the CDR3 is TGCAGCGTCCTAGCGGGGACAGATACGCAGTATTTT.

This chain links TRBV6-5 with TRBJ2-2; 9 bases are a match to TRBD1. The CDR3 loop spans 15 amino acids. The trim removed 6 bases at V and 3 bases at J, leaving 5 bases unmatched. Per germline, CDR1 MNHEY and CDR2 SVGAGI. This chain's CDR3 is CASSLGQGYTGELFF. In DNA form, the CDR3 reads TGTGCCAGCAGCCTGGGACAGGGTTACACCGGGGAGCTGTTTTTT.

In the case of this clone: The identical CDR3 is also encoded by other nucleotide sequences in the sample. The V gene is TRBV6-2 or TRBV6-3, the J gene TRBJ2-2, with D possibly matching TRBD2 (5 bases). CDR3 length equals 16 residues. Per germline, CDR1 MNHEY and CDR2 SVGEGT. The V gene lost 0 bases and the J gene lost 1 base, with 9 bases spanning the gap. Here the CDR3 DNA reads TGTGCCAGCAGTTACTCTCCCGGGGAGAACACCGGGGAGCTGTTTTTT. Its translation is CASSYSPGENTGELFF.

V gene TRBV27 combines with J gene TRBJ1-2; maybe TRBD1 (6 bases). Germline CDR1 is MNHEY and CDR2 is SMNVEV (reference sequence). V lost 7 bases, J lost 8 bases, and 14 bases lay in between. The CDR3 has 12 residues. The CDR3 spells CASTTRGNGYTF. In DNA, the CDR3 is TGTGCCAGCACCACTAGGGGGAACGGCTACACCTTC.

The CDR3 bases are TGTGCCAGCAGCCAAGGACAGGGTTACAGCCCCTACGAGCAGTACTTC. Its protein is CASSQGQGYSPYEQYF. The rearrangement links TRBV14 to TRBJ2-7, with 7 bases fitting TRBD1. The CDR3 is 16 residues long. Trimming at V came to 1 base and at J to 2 bases, leaving 8 bases not matched to a gene. Germline CDR1 SGHDN, CDR2 FVKESK.

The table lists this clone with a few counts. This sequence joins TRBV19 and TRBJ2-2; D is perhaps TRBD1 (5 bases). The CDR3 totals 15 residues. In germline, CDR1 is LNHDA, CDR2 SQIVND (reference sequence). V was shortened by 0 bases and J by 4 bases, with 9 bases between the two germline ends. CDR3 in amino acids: CASSIEDRPTGELFF. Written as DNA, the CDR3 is TGTGCCAGTAGTATAGAAGACAGACCCACCGGGGAGCTGTTTTTT. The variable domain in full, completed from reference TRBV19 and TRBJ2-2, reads DGGITQSPKYLFRKEGQNVTLSCEQNLNHDAMYWYRQDPGQGLRLIYYSQIVNDFQKGDIAEGYSVSREKKESFPLTVTSAQKNPTAFYLCASSIEDRPTGELFFGEGSRLTVL.

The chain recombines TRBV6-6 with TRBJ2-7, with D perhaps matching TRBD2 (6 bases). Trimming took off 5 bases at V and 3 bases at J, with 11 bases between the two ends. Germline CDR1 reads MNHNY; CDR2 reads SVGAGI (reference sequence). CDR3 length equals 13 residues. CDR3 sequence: CASSRDWDYEQYF. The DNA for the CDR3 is TGTGCCAGCAGTCGGGACTGGGACTACGAGCAGTACTTC.

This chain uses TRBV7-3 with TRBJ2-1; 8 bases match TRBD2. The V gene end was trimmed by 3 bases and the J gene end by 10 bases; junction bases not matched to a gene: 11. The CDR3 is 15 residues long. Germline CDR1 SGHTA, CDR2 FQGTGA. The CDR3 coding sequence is TGTGCCAGCAGCTTTGACCCGGGGGGGCCAGGGGAGCAGTTCTTC. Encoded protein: CASSFDPGGPGEQFF.

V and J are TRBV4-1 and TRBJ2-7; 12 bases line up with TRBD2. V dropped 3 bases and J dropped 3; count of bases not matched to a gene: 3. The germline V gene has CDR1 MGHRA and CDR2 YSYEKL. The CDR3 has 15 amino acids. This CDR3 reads CASSQGLAGNYEQYF. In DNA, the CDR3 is TGCGCCAGCAGCCAGGGACTAGCGGGTAACTACGAGCAGTACTTC.

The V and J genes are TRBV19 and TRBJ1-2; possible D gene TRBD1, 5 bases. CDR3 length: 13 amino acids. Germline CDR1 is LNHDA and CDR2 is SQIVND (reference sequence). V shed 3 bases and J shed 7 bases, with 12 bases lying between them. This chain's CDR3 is CASSIMTTAGYTF. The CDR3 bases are TGTGCCAGTAGTATTATGACGACAGCTGGCTACACCTTC.

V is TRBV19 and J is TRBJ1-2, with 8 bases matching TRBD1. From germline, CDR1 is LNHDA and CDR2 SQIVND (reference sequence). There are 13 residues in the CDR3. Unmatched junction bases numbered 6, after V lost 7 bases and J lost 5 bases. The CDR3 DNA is TGTGCCAGTACCCTGGACAGGGATTATGGCTACACCTTC. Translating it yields CASTLDRDYGYTF.

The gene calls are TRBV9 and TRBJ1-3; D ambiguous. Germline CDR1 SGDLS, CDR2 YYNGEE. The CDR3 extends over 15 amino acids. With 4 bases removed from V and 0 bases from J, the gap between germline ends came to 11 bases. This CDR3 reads CASSPYGSSGNTIYF. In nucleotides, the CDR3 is TGTGCCAGCAGCCCCTACGGGAGCTCTGGAAACACCATATATTTT. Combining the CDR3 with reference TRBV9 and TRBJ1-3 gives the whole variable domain DSGVTQTPKHLITATGQRVTLRCSPRSGDLSVYWYQQSLDQGLQFLIQYYNGEERAKGNILERFSAQQFPDLHSELNLSSLELGDSALYFCASSPYGSSGNTIYFGEGSWLTVV.

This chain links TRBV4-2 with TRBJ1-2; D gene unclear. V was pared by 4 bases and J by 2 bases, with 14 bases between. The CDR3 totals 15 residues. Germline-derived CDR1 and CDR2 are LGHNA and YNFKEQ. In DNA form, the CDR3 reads TGTGCCAGCAGCCCCTCTAATCGCGGGAACTATGGCTACACCTTC. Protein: CASSPSNRGNYGYTF.

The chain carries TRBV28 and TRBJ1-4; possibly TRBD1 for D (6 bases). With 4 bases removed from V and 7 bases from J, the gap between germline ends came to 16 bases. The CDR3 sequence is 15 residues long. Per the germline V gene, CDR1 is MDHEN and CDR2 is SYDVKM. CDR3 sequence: CASSSTQGRGEKLFF. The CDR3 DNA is TGTGCCAGCAGTTCCACCCAGGGGCGCGGTGAAAAACTGTTTTTT.

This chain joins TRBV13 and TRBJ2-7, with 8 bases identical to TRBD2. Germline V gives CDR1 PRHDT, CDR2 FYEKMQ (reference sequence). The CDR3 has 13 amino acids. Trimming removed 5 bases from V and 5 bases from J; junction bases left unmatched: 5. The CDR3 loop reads CASSTSGGDEQYF. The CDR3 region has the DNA TGTGCCAGCAGCACCAGCGGGGGCGACGAGCAGTACTTC. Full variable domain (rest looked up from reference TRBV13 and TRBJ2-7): AAGVIQSPRHLIKEKRETATLKCYPIPRHDTVYWYQQGPGQDPQFLISFYEKMQSDKGSIPDRFSAQQFSDYHSELNMSSLELGDSALYFCASSTSGGDEQYFGPGTRLTVT.

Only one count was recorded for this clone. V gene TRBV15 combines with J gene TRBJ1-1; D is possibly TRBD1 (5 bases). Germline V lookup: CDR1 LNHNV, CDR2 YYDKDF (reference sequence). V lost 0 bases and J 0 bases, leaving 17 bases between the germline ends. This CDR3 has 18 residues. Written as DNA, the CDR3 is TGTGCCACCAGCAGAGAGCGTGGACGGACAAAAATGAACACTGAAGCTTTCTTT. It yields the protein CATSRERGRTKMNTEAFF.